This T cell receptor (beta chain) was captured in a study of regulatory T cells in long-lasting Graves disease. Study outcomes and limitations: Persistent Graves' patients possessed reduced TCR diversity relative to recently diagnosed ones.

This CDR3 spans 16 amino acids. V lost 0 bases, J lost 1 base, and 9 bases lay in between. Germline values: CDR1 MNHEY, CDR2 SVGAGI. TCR beta libraries were built with iRepertoire HTBI primers and Arm-PCR of CDR3 regions. MiXCR, run by TCRdb on the multiplex PCR reads, gives a single entry per CDR3 protein. There are approximately 350,000 distinct CDR3 sequences in the sample; approximately 15% occur only once, and about 27% lies in the top ten. Time point specified: newly diagnosed GD, antithyroid drugs for less than 3 months. RNA extracted from PBMCs served as the sequencing template. Into tubes containing EDTA, approximately 9.4 milliliters of peripheral blood were drawn. This clonotype was seen repeatedly, ten times or more. The antigen is undetermined. These data were also reused for a study on T cells in Graves' hyperthyroidism and ophthalmopathy. As that report states: Researchers ran a first-round RT-PCR on the TCR CDR3 using the HTBI primer set.

This chain joins TRBV6-5 and TRBJ2-2; D unresolved. This TCR came from a middle-aged man with Graves disease. This sample comprised peripheral blood mononuclear cells (PBMCs), obtained at new diagnosis, from a patient treated with antithyroid drugs. The CDR3 sequence: CASSYSRPLNTGELFF. The CDR3 region has the DNA TGTGCCAGCAGTTACTCCCGGCCTCTGAACACCGGGGAGCTGTTTTTT.